This T cell receptor beta chain came from a study of immune cell composition in non-small cell lung cancer. Findings of the study overall: Shared sequences between tumour-reactive and dominant in vivo clones were not proven. No significant correlation existed between pack-years smoked and tumour clonality.

This clone was seen only a few times. Its antigen is still unknown. Other nucleotide sequences from this sample produce the same CDR3. TCRdb's copy holds only in-frame clones and misses some; the assay was immunoSEQ multiplex PCR. The repertoire holds 15,000 or so clones, with around 63% as singletons. Germline trimming cut 7 bases from V and 4 bases from J; bases unmatched to any gene: 8. CDR1 is LGHNA and CDR2 is YNFKEQ in the germline V gene. CDR3 size: 15 residues. The specimen sequenced was lung tumor tissue. The chain combines TRBV4-2 with TRBJ1-1; 11 positions match TRBD1. The receptor's source is a human donor with non-small cell lung cancer. CDR3 coding DNA: TGTGCCAGCAAACCCAGCGGGACAGGGGGCACTGAAGCTTTCTTT. Translation gives CASKPSGTGGTEAFF.